This T cell receptor (beta chain) was sequenced in a study of early T cells in non-severe SARS-CoV-2 infection. Germline V gene data show CDR1 as SGDLS and CDR2 as YYNGEE. The CDR3 consists of 16 residues. V lost 0 bases and J 0 bases, leaving 13 bases between the germline ends. The table lists this clonotype with a few counts. TCRdb re-derived calls from the 5' RACE reads in MiXCR, one entry per CDR3 protein. This sample has tens of thousands of distinct CDR3 sequences; roughly 15% occur once, and the top ten carry 9% to 15%. This chain joins TRBV9 and TRBJ2-7, with D unresolved. Sequenced sample: whole blood. This TCR derives from an adult who was a healthcare worker with PCR-confirmed SARS-CoV-2 infection or an uninfected control (not recorded which). For the CDR3, the DNA is TGTGCCAGCAGCGTAGATAGGACGGCACACTCCTACGAGCAGTACTTC. Protein product: CASSVDRTAHSYEQYF.